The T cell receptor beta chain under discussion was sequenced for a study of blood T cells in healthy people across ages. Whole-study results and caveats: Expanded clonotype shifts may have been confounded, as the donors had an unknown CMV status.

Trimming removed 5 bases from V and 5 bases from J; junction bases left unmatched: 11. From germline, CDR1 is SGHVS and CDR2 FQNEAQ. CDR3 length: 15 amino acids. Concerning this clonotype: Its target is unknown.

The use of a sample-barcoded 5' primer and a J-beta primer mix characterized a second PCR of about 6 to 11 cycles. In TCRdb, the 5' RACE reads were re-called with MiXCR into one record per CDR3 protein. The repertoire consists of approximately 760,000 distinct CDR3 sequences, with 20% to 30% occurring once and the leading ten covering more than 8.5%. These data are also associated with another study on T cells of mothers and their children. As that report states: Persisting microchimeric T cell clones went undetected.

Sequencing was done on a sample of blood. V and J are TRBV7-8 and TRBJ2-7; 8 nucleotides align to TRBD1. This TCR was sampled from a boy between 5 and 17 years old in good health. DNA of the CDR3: TGTGCCAGCAGCCGGCTTATAGCAGGGGGCCACGAGCAGTACTTC. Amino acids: CASSRLIAGGHEQYF.